These 21 T cell receptor beta chains were sequenced from one sample in a study of T cell repertoires in cytomegalovirus infection. One entry per CDR3 protein results from TCRdb running MiXCR on the reads. The sample has about 700,000 distinct CDR3 sequences, approximately 33% seen once. Which antigens these TCRs recognize remains unknown. Sequencing used cultured PBMCs, obtained from culture after CMV antigen stimulation. The receptors were sampled from a human donor in good health (CMV status not recorded). Some clones in this sample may be carry-over from other donors' samples.

The sample holds a few counts of this clonotype. This chain connects TRBV28 to TRBJ1-2; TRBD1 agrees at 10 bases. The CDR3 runs to 14 residues. Unmatched junction bases numbered 10, after V lost 7 bases and J lost 8 bases. The germline CDR1 and CDR2 sequences are MDHEN and SYDVKM. The CDR3 protein is CASNPGQGFWGYTF. The CDR3 DNA reads as TGTGCCAGCAACCCGGGACAGGGGTTCTGGGGCTACACCTTC.

Remarks on this clonotype: The junction departs from the called germline gene at one end, perhaps through a read error. The chain couples TRBV9 to TRBJ2-7; D perhaps matches TRBD2 (6 bases). This CDR3 contains 13 residues. CDR1 SGDLS and CDR2 YYNGEE come from the germline V gene. CDR3 coding DNA: TGTGCCAGCAGCGTCTGGGACTCCGACGAGCAGTACTTC. Residues: CASSVWDSDEQYF.

The V call is TRBV6-1, the J call TRBJ2-7, with D hard to call. Germline V CDR1 and CDR2: MNHNS, SASEGT. This CDR3 spans 12 amino acids. V lost 6 bases and J 3 bases, leaving 9 bases between the germline ends. This CDR3 is CASRRTSYEQYF. The DNA for the CDR3 is TGTGCCAGCAGGCGAACAAGCTACGAGCAGTACTTC.

The chain recombines TRBV6-2 or TRBV6-3 with TRBJ1-4; D is possibly TRBD1 (5 bases). The CDR3 length is 15 residues. The germline V gene has CDR1 MNHEY and CDR2 SVGEGT. V shed 5 bases and J shed 7 bases, with 17 bases lying between them. The CDR3 loop reads CASSGITLRGEKLFF. CDR3 bases: TGTGCCAGCAGTGGCATCACCCTAAGGGGTGAAAAACTGTTTTTT.

The V call is TRBV5-1, the J call TRBJ1-1; the D gene is possibly TRBD1 (6 bases). V was clipped by 4 bases and J by 7 bases, with 14 bases between them. The CDR3 covers 13 residues. Germline V gives CDR1 SGHRS, CDR2 YFSETQ. This chain's CDR3 is CASSIQGGDEAFF. The CDR3 nucleotides read TGCGCCAGCAGCATCCAAGGGGGAGATGAAGCTTTCTTT.

This chain links TRBV11-2 with TRBJ2-2; the D gene could be TRBD1 or TRBD2 (5 bases each). The CDR3 has 16 amino acids. V gave up 4 bases and J gave up 5 bases, with 17 bases separating them. Germline V gene sequence: CDR1 SGHAT, CDR2 FQNNGV. CDR3 bases: TGTGCCAGCAGCTCTACAGGAACGGGATGGACCGGGGAGCTGTTTTTT. This codes for CASSSTGTGWTGELFF.

This sequence joins TRBV10-3 and TRBJ2-1; 9 nucleotides match TRBD2. Looked up from germline, CDR1 is ENHRY and CDR2 is SYGVKD. V was pared by 3 bases and J by 3 bases, with 3 bases of the junction left unmatched. There are 15 residues in the CDR3. The CDR3 DNA is TGTGCCATCAGTGATAGCGGGAGCCTCTACAATGAGCAGTTCTTC. The encoded protein is CAISDSGSLYNEQFF.

The rearrangement links TRBV12-3 or TRBV12-4 to TRBJ2-5; 9 nucleotides agree with TRBD2. J lost 13 bases, V lost 6 bases, and 9 bases had no gene match. CDR3 size: 12 residues. CDR3 nucleotide sequence: TGTGCCAGCAGCCCTAGCGGGGAAATGGTGTACTTC. Its translation is CASSPSGEMVYF.

V and J are TRBV6-5 and TRBJ2-2; D is perhaps TRBD2 (5 bases). Germline-derived CDR1 and CDR2 are MNHEY and SVGAGI. Deletions cut 5 bases from V and 8 bases from J, with 12 bases between. The CDR3 is 13 amino acids. CDR3 in DNA: TGTGCCAGCAGTCGGGATTTGAGGGGGGAGCTGTTTTTT. Its translation is CASSRDLRGELFF.

The chain has TRBV18 and TRBJ2-5; D may be TRBD1 (5 bases). Germline V gene lookup returns CDR1 KGHSH and CDR2 LQKENI. V lost 6 bases to trimming and J lost 2 bases, with 13 bases between them. CDR3 length: 14 residues. The DNA of the CDR3 is TGTGCCAGCTCGTATAACAGGCAACAAGAGACCCAGTACTTC. As protein: CASSYNRQQETQYF.

The table lists this clonotype with a few counts. The chain has TRBV7-8 and TRBJ1-3, with D possibly being TRBD1 (5 bases). The CDR3 sequence is 15 residues long. Trimming cost V 5 bases and J 2 bases, with 13 bases left between them. The germline V gene encodes CDR1 SGHVS and CDR2 FQNEAQ. CDR3 nucleotide sequence: TGTGCCAGCAGCCCTGGGCCGGGGCCTGGAAACACCATATATTTT. Protein: CASSPGPGPGNTIYF. The full variable domain, its missing parts supplied by reference TRBV7-8 and TRBJ1-3, is GAGVSQSPRYKVAKRGQDVALRCDPISGHVSLFWYQQALGQGPEFLTYFQNEAQLDKSGLPSDRFFAERPEGSVSTLKIQRTQQEDSAVYLCASSPGPGPGNTIYFGEGSWLTVV.

This clonotype has more than one count but fewer than ten. The CDR3 spells CASAGGPGETQYF. In nucleotides, the CDR3 is TGTGCCAGCGCGGGGGGGCCAGGGGAGACCCAGTACTTC. The chain links TRBV6-1 to TRBJ2-5; TRBD2 agrees at 9 bases. Germline V gene sequence: CDR1 MNHNS, CDR2 SASEGT. The CDR3 spans 13 residues. The V segment lost 8 bases and the J segment 5 bases; nucleotides outside the gene matches: 6.

Only a few counts were recorded for this clonotype. The gene calls are TRBV6-1 and TRBJ1-1; the D gene is possibly TRBD1 (5 bases). Germline CDR1 reads MNHNS; CDR2 reads SASEGT. V gave up 4 bases and J gave up 0 bases, with 12 bases separating them. The CDR3 loop spans 15 amino acids. CDR3 loop: CASSGQGFMNTEAFF. The CDR3 DNA sequence: TGTGCCAGCAGTGGTCAGGGTTTCATGAACACTGAAGCTTTCTTT.

The chain links TRBV12-3 or TRBV12-4 to TRBJ1-1; D might be TRBD1 (6 bases). Trimming cost V 3 bases and J 3 bases, with 8 bases left between them. CDR3 length equals 13 residues. The CDR3 reads CASSFGQHTEAFF. The CDR3 DNA follows: TGTGCCAGCAGTTTCGGACAGCACACTGAAGCTTTCTTT.

CDR3 sequence reads: CASSIGVGDTEAFF. In DNA, the CDR3 is TGTGCCAGTAGTATAGGGGTAGGGGACACTGAAGCTTTCTTT. V and J are TRBV19 and TRBJ1-1, with D possibly TRBD1 on 5 matching bases. Trimming cost V 1 base and J 3 bases, with 9 bases left between them. Germline CDR1 and CDR2: LNHDA and SQIVND (reference sequence). This CDR3 is 14 amino acids long.

This clonotype appeared many times. This chain joins TRBV7-9 and TRBJ2-1; D might be TRBD2 (6 bases). CDR3 size: 14 residues. Looked up from germline, CDR1 is SEHNR and CDR2 is FQNEAQ (reference sequence). V shed 5 bases and J shed 0 bases, with 8 bases lying between them. The CDR3 nucleotides are TGTGCCAGCAGCCCGACTAGCTCCTACAATGAGCAGTTCTTC. It is translated as CASSPTSSYNEQFF.

V and J are TRBV10-3 and TRBJ1-5; D may be TRBD1 (6 bases). The CDR3 spans 14 residues. CDR1 is ENHRY, CDR2 SYGVKD, per germline. The V gene lost 3 bases and the J gene lost 6 bases, with 12 bases spanning the gap. The CDR3 nucleotides read TGTGCCATCAGTGATTCGGGGGCGACTCAGCCCCAGCATTTT. Translation gives CAISDSGATQPQHF.

In the case of this clonotype: One end of the junction does not line up with germline, which may come from a read error. The rearrangement uses TRBV5-1 and TRBJ1-1; D remains unclear. Germline values: CDR1 SGHRS, CDR2 YFSETQ. The CDR3 consists of 15 residues. CDR3 in DNA: TGCGCCAGCAGCGGGCGGTTAGGTGTGAATACTGAAGCTTTCTTT. Translated, it gives CASSGRLGVNTEAFF.

At least ten counts were recorded for this clonotype. The chain carries TRBV7-2 and TRBJ2-5; 12 bases line up with TRBD2. The germline CDR1 and CDR2 sequences are SGHTA and FQGNSA. V trimming: 5 bases; J trimming: 0 bases; junction bases outside the gene matches: 4. The CDR3 extends over 16 amino acids. The CDR3 spells CASSRTSGTYQETQYF. The CDR3 nucleotides are TGTGCCAGCAGCCGGACTAGCGGGACGTACCAAGAGACCCAGTACTTC. Filled out from reference TRBV7-2 and TRBJ2-5, the complete variable domain reads GAGVSQSPSNKVTEKGKDVELRCDPISGHTALYWYRQSLGQGLEFLIYFQGNSAPDKSGLPSDRFSAERTGGSVSTLTIQRTQQEDSAVYLCASSRTSGTYQETQYFGPGTRLLVL.

This sequence joins TRBV10-2 and TRBJ2-1, with 9 bases aligning to TRBD2. Germline-derived CDR1 and CDR2 are WSHSY and SAAADI. V trimming: 7 bases; J trimming: 4 bases; junction bases outside the gene matches: 8. This CDR3 has 15 residues. The CDR3 region is CASTHGLARYNEQFF. The CDR3 nucleotides are TGCGCCAGCACTCACGGACTAGCGAGATACAATGAGCAGTTCTTC.

This clonotype was seen a handful of times. This chain joins TRBV12-3 or TRBV12-4 and TRBJ2-5; no reliable D call. Between the trimmed V and J ends, which lost 7 bases and 1 base, there was a span of 7 bases. The CDR3 sequence is 12 residues long. CDR3 bases: TGTGCCAGCACCACTCGCCAAGAGACCCAGTACTTC. This codes for CASTTRQETQYF.